This TCR beta chain was sequenced in a study of blood T cell repertoires in COVID-19 (dated by TCRdb to the early 2020s). Concerning the study at large: Samples from collaborators originated in the United States, Italy and Spain and spanned both the acute and convalescent phases of COVID-19. The prospective study material was composed of cDNA or gDNA derived from T cells, B-cell-depleted T cells, or PBMCs. Subjects who had been exposed to COVID-19, were actively infected with it, or had recovered from it provided the deeply sampled blood TCRbeta repertoires that made up the dataset. A freely available public database, intended as a resource for researchers studying the immune response to SARS-CoV-2, is where the repertoires were released. Samples came from the ongoing ImmuneRACE study (first 160 participants) plus 1,254 subjects from 6 global collaborators. A de-identified subject ID, COVID-19 status, age in years and sex were almost always included in the sample metadata. Where available, HLA class I and class II types were taken from metadata supplied by the sample provider and were not determined by assay-based typing.

In the case of this clone: Its antigen is currently not known. Per-nucleotide qualities are absent, and no much larger clonotype sits a single base away.

Points the paper makes about the study in general: The quantity of clinical and demographic metadata differed by source and by participant and was supplied without curation.

TCRbeta CDR3 regions were amplified from genomic DNA using the immunoSEQ Assay, a bias-controlled multiplex PCR. As for the authors' bioinformatics: The number of nucleated cells in each sample was estimated from the amplification of reference gene primers within the assay. Sequence reads were collapsed and filtered to measure the absolute abundance of every unique TCRbeta CDR3 rearrangement. For each sample, productive Simpson clonality was calculated as the square root of Simpson's diversity index over productive rearrangements. In TCRdb, the immuneACCESS table is reduced to in-frame sequences with V and J assigned. These tables do not hold every clone; where another copy was compared, an unresolved V gene accounts for under half, and the others remain unexplained. The V and J calls and clone size come from that table; D and trimming were worked out from the DNA. In this sample the table shows around 130,000 clones, 85% to 90% of which occur a single time. The ten top clones hold about 27% of the sample.

Each collaborating institution followed its own protocols to collect whole blood in K2EDTA tubes. Collaborator samples were shipped for TCRbeta analysis as frozen whole blood, isolated PBMCs, or DNA extracted from either sample type. V is reduced by 7 bases and J by 5 bases, leaving a spacing of 20 bases between them. CDR1 and CDR2, per the germline V gene, are MNHEY and SVGAGI. Including cysteine and phenylalanine, the CDR3 has 15 amino acids. Only the CDR3 portion is preserved as DNA: 45 bases, with reading frame beginning at the first base. The receptor was derived from a man in his 70s with active or convalescent COVID-19. The V gene is TRBV6-5 and the J gene is TRBJ2-5; the D gene is perhaps TRBD2, on 7 matching bases. The source material was peripheral blood. CDR3 region: CASTPTGGRGETQYF. The nucleotide sequence reads as follows: TGTGCCAGCACCCCGACCGGGGGGCGCGGGGAGACCCAGTACTTC.